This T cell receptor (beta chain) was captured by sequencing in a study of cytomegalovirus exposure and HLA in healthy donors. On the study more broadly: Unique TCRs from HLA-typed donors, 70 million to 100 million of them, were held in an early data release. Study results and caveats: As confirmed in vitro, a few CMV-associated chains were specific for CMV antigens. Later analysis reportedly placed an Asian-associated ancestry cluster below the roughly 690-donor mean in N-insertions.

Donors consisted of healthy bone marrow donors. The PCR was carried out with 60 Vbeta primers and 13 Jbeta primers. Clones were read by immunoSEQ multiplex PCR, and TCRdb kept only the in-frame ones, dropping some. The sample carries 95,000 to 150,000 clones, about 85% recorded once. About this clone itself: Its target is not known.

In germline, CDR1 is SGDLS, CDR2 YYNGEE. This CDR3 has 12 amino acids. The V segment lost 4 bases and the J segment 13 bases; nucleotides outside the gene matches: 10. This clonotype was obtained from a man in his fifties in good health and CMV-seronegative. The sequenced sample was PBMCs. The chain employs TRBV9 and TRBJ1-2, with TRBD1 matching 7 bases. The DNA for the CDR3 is TGTGCCAGCAGCCTATCCAGGGGGATAGCCACCTTC. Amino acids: CASSLSRGIATF.